Listed below are T cell receptor beta chains from one sample, sequenced in a study of kidney transplant recipient with SARS-CoV-2 infection. TCRdb re-called the reads through MiXCR, storing one row per CDR3 protein. The sample contains roughly 230,000 distinct CDR3 sequences, about 30% of which appear only once. The sequencing here drew on a blood sample, taken at baseline and between days 110 and 120 from a kidney transplant recipient. Receptors originate from a young adult male patient who had COVID-19 and was a kidney transplant recipient. Part of the T cells may come from the graft donor. CDR3s include the opening cysteine and the closing phenylalanine or tryptophan. The D gene is left open where the match is weak. The size field is filled for only some rows; it gives once, few, many or a size class.

CDR3 DNA: TGTGCCAGTAGTATAGAGTCCGGGGAGCTGTTTTTT
CDR3 protein: CASSIESGELFF
J gene: TRBJ2-2
clone size: few
D gene: -
V gene: TRBV19

CDR3 DNA: TGTGCCACCAGCCTACAACCAAGGTGTGGAAAGACCTATGGCTACACCTTC
CDR3 protein: CATSLQPRCGKTYGYTF
J gene: TRBJ1-2
clone size: many
D gene: -
V gene: TRBV15

CDR3 DNA: TGCGCCAGCAGTAAGTTTAAAAGATCGCGAAAGACCTATGGCTACACCTTC
CDR3 protein: CASSKFKRSRKTYGYTF
J gene: TRBJ1-2
clone size: many
D gene: -
V gene: TRBV10-1

CDR3 DNA: TGTGCCAGCAGTTTTGACATCCTCTCCTACGAGCAGTACTTC
CDR3 protein: CASSFDILSYEQYF
J gene: TRBJ2-7
clone size: many
D gene: -
V gene: TRBV28

CDR3 DNA: TGTGCCAGCAGGGACTATTTCAATGAGCAGTTCTTC
CDR3 protein: CASRDYFNEQFF
J gene: TRBJ2-1
clone size: -
D gene: -
V gene: TRBV2

CDR3 DNA: TGCAGCGTTGATATCCGGGACACACCATCGAGGGGGCACCTGACAGGTACGCAGTATTTT
CDR3 protein: CSVDIRDTPSRGHLTGTQYF
J gene: TRBJ2-3
clone size: -
D gene: TRBD1
V gene: TRBV29-1

CDR3 DNA: TGTGCCAGCAGCATTCATATTCACGAGGGAAAGACCTATGGCTACACCTTC
CDR3 protein: CASSIHIHEGKTYGYTF
J gene: TRBJ1-2
clone size: many
D gene: -
V gene: TRBV7-1

CDR3 DNA: TGCGCCAGCAGCTTTATTGACAGGGAACAAGAGACCCAGTACTTC
CDR3 protein: CASSFIDREQETQYF
J gene: TRBJ2-5
clone size: many
D gene: TRBD1
V gene: TRBV5-1

CDR3 DNA: TGTGCCAGCAGTGACAACTCTGGGGCCAACGTCCTGACTTTC
CDR3 protein: CASSDNSGANVLTF
J gene: TRBJ2-6
clone size: many
D gene: -
V gene: TRBV6-5

CDR3 DNA: TGTGCCAGCAGTGAAGATAACAGCTTCCGAAAGACCTATGGCTACACCTTC
CDR3 protein: CASSEDNSFRKTYGYTF
J gene: TRBJ1-2
clone size: many
D gene: -
V gene: TRBV12-3/TRBV12-4

CDR3 DNA: TGTGCCAGTAGTATTGCGGCTCGGTATGGCTACACCTTC
CDR3 protein: CASSIAARYGYTF
J gene: TRBJ1-2
clone size: many
D gene: -
V gene: TRBV19

CDR3 DNA: TGTGCCACCAGTAAACTAAATAGTACCAGAAAGACCTATGGCTACACCTTC
CDR3 protein: CATSKLNSTRKTYGYTF
J gene: TRBJ1-2
clone size: many
D gene: -
V gene: TRBV24-1

CDR3 DNA: TGTGCCAGCAGCTTCGGAAATTCAGCTCGAAAGACCTATGGCTACACCTTC
CDR3 protein: CASSFGNSARKTYGYTF
J gene: TRBJ1-2
clone size: -
D gene: -
V gene: TRBV7-4

CDR3 DNA: TGTGCCAGCAGCTCTCGACTCAGAGACGGAAAGACCTATGGCTACACCTTC
CDR3 protein: CASSSRLRDGKTYGYTF
J gene: TRBJ1-2
clone size: many
D gene: -
V gene: TRBV7-2

CDR3 DNA: TGTGCCAGCAGTCGAAGTGGGTGGAACACCGGGGAGCTGTTTTTT
CDR3 protein: CASSRSGWNTGELFF
J gene: TRBJ2-2
clone size: many
D gene: -
V gene: TRBV28

CDR3 DNA: TGTGCCAGTAGTATAGATTTGGTAGCGGTAAGCACAGATACGCAGTATTTT
CDR3 protein: CASSIDLVAVSTDTQYF
J gene: TRBJ2-3
clone size: many
D gene: -
V gene: TRBV19

CDR3 DNA: TGTGCCAGCAGCCTGACCAGACGATCTCGACAAAGTCGGGCCAACGTCCTGACTTTC
CDR3 protein: CASSLTRRSRQSRANVLTF
J gene: TRBJ2-6
clone size: many
D gene: -
V gene: TRBV11-3

CDR3 DNA: TGCGCCAGCAGCCAAGAGATTAGTAGCAATCAGCCCCAGCATTTT
CDR3 protein: CASSQEISSNQPQHF
J gene: TRBJ1-5
clone size: many
D gene: -
V gene: TRBV4-3

CDR3 DNA: TGTGCCAGCAGCCAAAGGGGCGACCCGAGGCCCGAGCAGTACTTC
CDR3 protein: CASSQRGDPRPEQYF
J gene: TRBJ2-7
clone size: many
D gene: -
V gene: TRBV3-1

CDR3 DNA: TGTGCCAGCGGGCCACAGGGGTCCAAAAACATTCAGTACTTC
CDR3 protein: CASGPQGSKNIQYF
J gene: TRBJ2-4
clone size: many
D gene: TRBD1
V gene: TRBV28

CDR3 DNA: TGTGCCAGCAGCTCGGGACAGGGCTCCTACGAGCGGTACTTC
CDR3 protein: CASSSGQGSYERYF
J gene: TRBJ2-5
clone size: -
D gene: TRBD1
V gene: TRBV7-6

CDR3 DNA: TGTGCCAGCAGCCATCTCCCTAAATATGGCGGGAGGTCCCACGAGCAGTACTTC
CDR3 protein: CASSHLPKYGGRSHEQYF
J gene: TRBJ2-7
clone size: many
D gene: TRBD2
V gene: TRBV3-1

CDR3 DNA: TGTGCCAGCAGCGTAGTAGGGGACACTGAAGCTTTCTTT
CDR3 protein: CASSVVGDTEAFF
J gene: TRBJ1-1
clone size: many
D gene: -
V gene: TRBV9

CDR3 DNA: TGTGCCAGCAGTAAGGTGCCTGGTAGGACTGAAGCTTTCTTT
CDR3 protein: CASSKVPGRTEAFF
J gene: TRBJ1-1
clone size: many
D gene: -
V gene: TRBV6-5

CDR3 DNA: TGCGCCAGCAGTGGAACTTTCACTTCTAGAAAGACCTATGGCTACACCTTC
CDR3 protein: CASSGTFTSRKTYGYTF
J gene: TRBJ1-2
clone size: -
D gene: -
V gene: TRBV10-2

CDR3 DNA: TGTCCTGGGAGGCCTCACGGAAAGCGAACAAAGTCGGGCCAACGTCCTGACTTC
CDR3 protein: CPGRPHGKRTKSGQRPDF
J gene: TRBJ2-4
clone size: many
D gene: -
V gene: TRBV22-1

CDR3 DNA: TGCGCCAGCAGCTTGAGGGCCACCTCCTACGAGCAGTACTTC
CDR3 protein: CASSLRATSYEQYF
J gene: TRBJ2-7
clone size: many
D gene: -
V gene: TRBV5-1